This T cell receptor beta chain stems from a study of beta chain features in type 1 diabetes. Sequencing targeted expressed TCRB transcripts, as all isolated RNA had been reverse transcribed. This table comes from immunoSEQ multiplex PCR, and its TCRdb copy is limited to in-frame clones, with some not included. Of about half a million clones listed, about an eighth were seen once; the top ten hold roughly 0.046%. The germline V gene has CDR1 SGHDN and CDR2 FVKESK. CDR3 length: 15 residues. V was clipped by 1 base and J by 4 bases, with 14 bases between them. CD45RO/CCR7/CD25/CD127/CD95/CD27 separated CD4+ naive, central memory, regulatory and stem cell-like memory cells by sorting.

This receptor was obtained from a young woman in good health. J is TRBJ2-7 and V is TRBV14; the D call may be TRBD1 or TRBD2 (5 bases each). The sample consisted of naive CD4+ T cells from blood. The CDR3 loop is CASSQAGDPRYEQYF. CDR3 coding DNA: TGTGCCAGCAGCCAAGCCGGGGACCCTCGTTACGAGCAGTACTTC.